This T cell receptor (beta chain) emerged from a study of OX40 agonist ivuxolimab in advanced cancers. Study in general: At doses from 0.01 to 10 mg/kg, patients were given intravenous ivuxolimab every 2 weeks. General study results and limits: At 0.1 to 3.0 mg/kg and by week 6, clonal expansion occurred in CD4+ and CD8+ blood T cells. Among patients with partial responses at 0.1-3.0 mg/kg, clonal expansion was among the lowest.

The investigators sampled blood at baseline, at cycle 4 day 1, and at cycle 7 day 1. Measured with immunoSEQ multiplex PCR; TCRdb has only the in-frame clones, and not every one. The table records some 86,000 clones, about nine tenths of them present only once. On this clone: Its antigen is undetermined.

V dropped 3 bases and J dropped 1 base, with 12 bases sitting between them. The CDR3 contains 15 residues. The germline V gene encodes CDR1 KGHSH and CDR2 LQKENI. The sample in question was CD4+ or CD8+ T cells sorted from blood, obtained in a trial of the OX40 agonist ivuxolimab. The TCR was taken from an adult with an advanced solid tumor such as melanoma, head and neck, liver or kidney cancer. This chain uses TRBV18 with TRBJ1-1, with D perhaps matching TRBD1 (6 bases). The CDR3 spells CASSPSVGGNTEAFF. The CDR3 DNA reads TGTGCCAGCTCACCCTCGGTAGGGGGGAACACTGAAGCTTTCTTT.